This TCR beta chain was recovered during a study of blood T cell repertoires in COVID-19. The wider study: The cDNA or gDNA used as material had been derived from T cells, B-cell-depleted T cells, or PBMCs.

Data came from immunoSEQ multiplex PCR; TCRdb stores just in-frame clones and leaves some out. The sample lists around 250,000 clones; 80% to 90% were seen once. Ages ranged from 18 to 89 years, with residence in 24 US areas. Grouping used clinical history reported by participants in a survey and questionnaire. The V and J ends lost 2 bases and 0 bases, in that order; junction bases with no gene match: 11. The CDR3 sequence is 19 residues long. Germline CDR1 reads MDHEN; CDR2 reads SYDVKM. The TCR sequence derives from a woman aged 50 to 60 who had recovered from COVID-19. Sequenced sample: PBMCs or T cells enriched from blood (not recorded which). The chain carries TRBV28 and TRBJ1-5, with 9 positions matching TRBD1. The CDR3 sequence: CASSLGYWTGVNSNQPQHF. The CDR3 DNA is TGTGCCAGCAGTTTAGGTTATTGGACAGGGGTTAATAGCAATCAGCCCCAGCATTTT.